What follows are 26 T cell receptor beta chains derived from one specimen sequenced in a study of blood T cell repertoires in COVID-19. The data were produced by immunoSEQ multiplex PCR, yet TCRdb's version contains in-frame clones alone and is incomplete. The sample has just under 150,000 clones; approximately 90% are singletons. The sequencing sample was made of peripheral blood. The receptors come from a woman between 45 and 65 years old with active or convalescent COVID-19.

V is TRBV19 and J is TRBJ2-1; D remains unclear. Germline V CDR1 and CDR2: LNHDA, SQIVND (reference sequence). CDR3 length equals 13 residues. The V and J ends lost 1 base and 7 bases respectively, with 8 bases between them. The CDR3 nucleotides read TGTGCCAGTAGTATAGCCTCTTTTAATGAGCAGTTCTTC. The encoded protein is CASSIASFNEQFF.

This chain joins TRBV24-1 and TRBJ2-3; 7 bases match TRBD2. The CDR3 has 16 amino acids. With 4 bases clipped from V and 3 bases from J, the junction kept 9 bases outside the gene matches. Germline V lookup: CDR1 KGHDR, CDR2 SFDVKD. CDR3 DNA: TGTGCCACCAGTGAATGGGAGGGACTTGGAACAGATACGCAGTATTTT. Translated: CATSEWEGLGTDTQYF.

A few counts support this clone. This CDR3 is CASSFTSTGYNEQFF. The CDR3 bases are TGCGCCAGCAGCTTCACTAGTACTGGGTACAATGAGCAGTTCTTC. This chain uses TRBV5-1 with TRBJ2-1; D might be TRBD2 (5 bases). CDR1 and CDR2 from the germline V gene are SGHRS and YFSETQ. The CDR3 totals 15 residues. V was cut by 2 bases and J by 4 bases, with 13 bases left in between.

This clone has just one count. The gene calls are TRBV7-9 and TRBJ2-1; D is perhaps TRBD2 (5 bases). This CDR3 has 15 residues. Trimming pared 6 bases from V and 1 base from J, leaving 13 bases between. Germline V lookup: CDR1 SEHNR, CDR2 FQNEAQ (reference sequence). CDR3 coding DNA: TGTGCCAGCAGTATAGGTGGAGGATCCTACAATGAGCAGTTCTTC. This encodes CASSIGGGSYNEQFF. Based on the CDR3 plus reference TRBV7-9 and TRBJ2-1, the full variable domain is DTGVSQNPRHKITKRGQNVTFRCDPISEHNRLYWYRQTLGQGPEFLTYFQNEAQLEKSRLLSDRFSAERPKGSFSTLEIQRTEQGDSAMYLCASSIGGGSYNEQFFGPGTRLTVL.

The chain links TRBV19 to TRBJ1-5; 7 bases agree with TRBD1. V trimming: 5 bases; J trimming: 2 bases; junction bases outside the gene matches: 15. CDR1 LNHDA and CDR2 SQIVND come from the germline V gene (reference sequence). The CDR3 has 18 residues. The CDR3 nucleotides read TGTGCCAGTAGTTCGCCGACAGGGAAGCCCTCGGGCAATCAGCCCCAGCATTTT. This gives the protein CASSSPTGKPSGNQPQHF.

The CDR3 bases are TGTGCCAGCAGCTCCCCAACAGGGGAGGTTTTGTGGATCGGGGAGCTGTTTTTT. Amino acids: CASSSPTGEVLWIGELFF. The gene calls are TRBV5-8 and TRBJ2-2; TRBD1 might be the D (7 bases). This CDR3 region has 18 residues. CDR1 is SGHTS, CDR2 YDEGEE, per germline. V was pared by 3 bases and J by 7 bases, with 25 bases between.

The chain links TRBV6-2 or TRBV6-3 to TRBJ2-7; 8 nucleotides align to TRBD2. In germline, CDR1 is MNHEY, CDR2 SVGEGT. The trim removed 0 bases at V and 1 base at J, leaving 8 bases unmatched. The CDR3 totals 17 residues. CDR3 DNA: TGTGCCAGCAGTTACTCGACGGGGGGGGCCCTTTCCTACGAGCAGTACTTC. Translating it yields CASSYSTGGALSYEQYF.

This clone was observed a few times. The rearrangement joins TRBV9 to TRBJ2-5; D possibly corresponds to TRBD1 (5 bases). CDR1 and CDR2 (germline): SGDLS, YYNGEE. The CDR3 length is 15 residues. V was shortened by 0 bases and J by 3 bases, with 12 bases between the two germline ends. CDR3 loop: CASSVAPGSEETQYF. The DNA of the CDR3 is TGTGCCAGCAGCGTAGCCCCAGGGTCCGAAGAGACCCAGTACTTC.

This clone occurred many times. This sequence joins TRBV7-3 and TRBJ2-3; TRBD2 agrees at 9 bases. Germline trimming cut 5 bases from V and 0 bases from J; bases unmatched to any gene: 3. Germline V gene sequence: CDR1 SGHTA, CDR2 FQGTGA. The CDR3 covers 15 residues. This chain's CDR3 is CASSSSGGSTDTQYF. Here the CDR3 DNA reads TGTGCCAGCAGCAGTAGCGGGGGAAGCACAGATACGCAGTATTTT.

Written as DNA, the CDR3 is TGTGCCAGCAGTTACTCGAACGCAGGGGGAAACACCATATATTTT. This translates into CASSYSNAGGNTIYF. The rearrangement joins TRBV6-2 or TRBV6-3 to TRBJ1-3; D possibly corresponds to TRBD1 (5 bases). The V end was cut by 0 bases, the J end by 4 bases, with 10 bases between. Germline V gene sequence: CDR1 MNHEY, CDR2 SVGEGT. The CDR3 runs to 15 residues.

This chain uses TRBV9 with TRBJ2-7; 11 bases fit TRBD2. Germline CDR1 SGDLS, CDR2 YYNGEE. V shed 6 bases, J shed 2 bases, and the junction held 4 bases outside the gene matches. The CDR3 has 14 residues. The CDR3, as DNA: TGTGCCAGCATCCTTAGCGGGAGGGCCTACGAGCAGTACTTC. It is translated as CASILSGRAYEQYF.

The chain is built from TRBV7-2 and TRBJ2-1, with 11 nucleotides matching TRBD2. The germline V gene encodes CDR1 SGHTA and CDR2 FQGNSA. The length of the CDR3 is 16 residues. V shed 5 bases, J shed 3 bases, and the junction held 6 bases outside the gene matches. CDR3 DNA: TGTGCCAGCAGCGTGCAGGGACTAGCGGACTACAATGAGCAGTTCTTC. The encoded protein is CASSVQGLADYNEQFF.

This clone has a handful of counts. Here the CDR3 DNA reads TGTGCCATCAGTGAGGACAGGGTGAACACTGAAGCTTTCTTT. Translated: CAISEDRVNTEAFF. The chain recombines TRBV10-3 with TRBJ1-1, with 7 bases aligning to TRBD1. The CDR3 spans 14 residues. Germline loops: CDR1 ENHRY, CDR2 SYGVKD. V shed 2 bases and J 0 bases; nucleotides not matched to a gene: 0.

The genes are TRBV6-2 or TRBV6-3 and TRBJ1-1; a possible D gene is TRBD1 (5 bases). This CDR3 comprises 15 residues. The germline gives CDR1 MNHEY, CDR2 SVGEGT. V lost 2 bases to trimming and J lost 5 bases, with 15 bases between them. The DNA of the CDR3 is TGTGCCAGCAGTTACGGCAAGGGGAGGCGAACTGAAGCTTTCTTT. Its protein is CASSYGKGRRTEAFF.

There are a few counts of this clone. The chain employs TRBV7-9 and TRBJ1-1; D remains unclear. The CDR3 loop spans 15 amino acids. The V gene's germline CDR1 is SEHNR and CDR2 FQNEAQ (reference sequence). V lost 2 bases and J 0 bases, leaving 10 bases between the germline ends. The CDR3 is CASSLLAQMNTEAFF. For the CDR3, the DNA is TGTGCCAGCAGCTTATTAGCGCAAATGAACACTGAAGCTTTCTTT.

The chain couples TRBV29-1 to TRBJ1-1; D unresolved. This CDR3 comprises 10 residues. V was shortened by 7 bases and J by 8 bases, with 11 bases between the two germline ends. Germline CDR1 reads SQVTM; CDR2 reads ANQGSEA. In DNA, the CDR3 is TGCAGCGCAATGACTGGAGAAGCTTTCTTT. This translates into CSAMTGEAFF.

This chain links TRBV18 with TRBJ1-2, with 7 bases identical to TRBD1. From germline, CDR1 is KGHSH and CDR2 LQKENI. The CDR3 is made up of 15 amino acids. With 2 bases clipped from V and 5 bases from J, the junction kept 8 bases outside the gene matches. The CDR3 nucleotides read TGTGCCAGCTCACCATACAGGGGAAAAGATTATGGCTACACCTTC. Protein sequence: CASSPYRGKDYGYTF.

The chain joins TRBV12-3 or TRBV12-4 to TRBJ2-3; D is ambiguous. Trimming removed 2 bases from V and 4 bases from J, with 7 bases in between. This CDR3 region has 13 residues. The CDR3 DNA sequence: TGTGCCAGCAGTTTATCGGTGGCAGATACGCAGTATTTT. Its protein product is CASSLSVADTQYF.

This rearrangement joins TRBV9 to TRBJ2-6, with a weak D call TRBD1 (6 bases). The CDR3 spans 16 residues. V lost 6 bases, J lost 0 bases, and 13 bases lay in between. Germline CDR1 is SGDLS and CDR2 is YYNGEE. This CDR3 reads CASTLGDNSGANVLTF. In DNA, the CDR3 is TGTGCCAGCACCCTAGGGGACAACTCTGGGGCCAACGTCCTGACTTTC.

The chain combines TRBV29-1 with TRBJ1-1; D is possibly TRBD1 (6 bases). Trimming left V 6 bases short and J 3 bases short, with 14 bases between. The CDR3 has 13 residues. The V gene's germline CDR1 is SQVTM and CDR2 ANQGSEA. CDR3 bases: TGCAGCGTGGTACAGGGAATAGACACTGAAGCTTTCTTT. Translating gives CSVVQGIDTEAFF.

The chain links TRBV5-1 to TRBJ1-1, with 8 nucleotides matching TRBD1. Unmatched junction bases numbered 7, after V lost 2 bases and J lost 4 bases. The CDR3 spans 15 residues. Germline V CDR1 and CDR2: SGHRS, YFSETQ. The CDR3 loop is CASSFAGGPVTEAFF. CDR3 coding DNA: TGCGCCAGCAGCTTTGCAGGGGGCCCAGTCACTGAAGCTTTCTTT.

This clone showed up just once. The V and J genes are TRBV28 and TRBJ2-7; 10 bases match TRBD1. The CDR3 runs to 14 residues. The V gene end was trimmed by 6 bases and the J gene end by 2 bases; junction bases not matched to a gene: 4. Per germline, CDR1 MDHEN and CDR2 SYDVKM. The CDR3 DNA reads TGTGCCAGCAGGACCGGGACAGGGGCCTACGAGCAGTACTTC. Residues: CASRTGTGAYEQYF.

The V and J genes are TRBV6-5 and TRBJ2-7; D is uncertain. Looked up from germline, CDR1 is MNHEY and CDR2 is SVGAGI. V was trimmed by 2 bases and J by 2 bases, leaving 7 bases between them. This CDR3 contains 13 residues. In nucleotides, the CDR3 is TGTGCCAGCAGTTACAACAGTCCCTACGAGCAGTACTTC. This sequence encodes CASSYNSPYEQYF.

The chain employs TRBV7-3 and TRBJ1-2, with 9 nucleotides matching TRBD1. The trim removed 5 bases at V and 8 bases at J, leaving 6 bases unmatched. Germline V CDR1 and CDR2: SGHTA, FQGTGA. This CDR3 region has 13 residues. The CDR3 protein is CASSKEQGAGYTF. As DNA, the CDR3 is TGTGCCAGCAGCAAAGAACAGGGGGCGGGCTACACCTTC.

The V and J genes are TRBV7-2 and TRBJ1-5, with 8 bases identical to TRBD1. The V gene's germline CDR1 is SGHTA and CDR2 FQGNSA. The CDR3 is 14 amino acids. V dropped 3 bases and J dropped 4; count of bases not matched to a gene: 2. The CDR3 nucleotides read TGTGCCAGCAGCTTGAGACAGGGGAATCAGCCCCAGCATTTT. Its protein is CASSLRQGNQPQHF.

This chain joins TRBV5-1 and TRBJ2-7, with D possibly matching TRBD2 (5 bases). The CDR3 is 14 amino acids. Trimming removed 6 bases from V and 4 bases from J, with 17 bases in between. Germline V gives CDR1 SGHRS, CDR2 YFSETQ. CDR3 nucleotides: TGCGCCAGCAACACCCGGGGAACGAATTACGAGCAGTACTTC. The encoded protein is CASNTRGTNYEQYF.